The 25 T cell receptor beta chains below come from one sample, sequenced in a study of blood T cell repertoires in COVID-19. Sequencing was performed with immunoSEQ multiplex PCR; in TCRdb, only in-frame clones are kept and a portion is missing. In the table there are some 200,000 clones, around 91% of which are singletons. Sequenced input: PBMCs or T cells enriched from blood (not recorded which). The receptors shown here come from a woman aged 18-29 years who had recovered from COVID-19.

V is TRBV5-5 and J is TRBJ2-3; TRBD2 aligns across 9 bases. CDR1 and CDR2 (germline): SGHKS, YYEKEE (reference sequence). Unmatched junction bases numbered 6, after V lost 1 base and J lost 3 bases. The CDR3 contains 16 residues. The CDR3 here is CASSLLVAGATDTQYF. The CDR3 bases are TGTGCCAGCAGCTTGTTAGTAGCGGGAGCTACAGATACGCAGTATTTT.

The genes are TRBV6-5 and TRBJ2-1, with 7 bases matching TRBD2. J was trimmed by 9 bases and V by 6 bases; bases with no gene match: 14. Germline assignment: CDR1 MNHEY and CDR2 SVGAGI. The CDR3 length is 15 residues. The CDR3 loop is CASRSWTSGVAEQFF. Written as DNA, the CDR3 is TGTGCCAGCAGGTCTTGGACTAGTGGGGTCGCTGAGCAGTTCTTC.

The chain carries TRBV21-1 and TRBJ2-7; no DNA check was done on the table's D call, TRBD2. TRBV21-1 counts as a pseudogene. The CDR3 sequence is 18 residues long. The CDR3 protein is CASSNSSSQRTYSYEQYF. The CDR3 DNA reads as TGTGCCAGCAGCAACTCTAGCTCCCAAAGGACGTACTCCTACGAGCAGTACTTC.

On this clone: In the same sample, other DNA sequences code for this CDR3. CDR3 in amino acids: CASSLGGSYGYTF. Written as DNA, the CDR3 is TGTGCCAGCAGTCTAGGGGGAAGCTATGGCTACACCTTC. The chain links TRBV28 to TRBJ1-2; D might be TRBD1 (6 bases). The CDR3 is 13 residues long. Germline V gives CDR1 MDHEN, CDR2 SYDVKM. Trimming removed 5 bases from V and 4 bases from J, with 11 bases in between.

The chain is built from TRBV11-2 and TRBJ2-5, with D possibly being TRBD1 (7 bases). Germline assignment: CDR1 SGHAT and CDR2 FQNNGV. This CDR3 comprises 14 residues. V lost 6 bases, J lost 4 bases, and 15 bases lay in between. The CDR3 DNA follows: TGTGCCAGCAGATCGGCAGGGGGAGGAGAGACCCAGTACTTC. It yields the protein CASRSAGGGETQYF.

This chain links TRBV12-3 or TRBV12-4 with TRBJ1-2; D ambiguous. The length of the CDR3 is 13 residues. The V end lost 2 bases, the J end lost 10 bases, and 14 bases lay between the germline ends. The CDR3 spells CASSLRAGRPYTF. CDR3 nucleotide sequence: TGTGCCAGCAGTTTACGTGCGGGCCGACCCTACACCTTC.

The V gene is TRBV6-5, the J gene TRBJ2-1, with 12 bases matching TRBD2. V shed 7 bases, J shed 6 bases, and the junction held 7 bases outside the gene matches. The length of the CDR3 is 15 residues. Germline CDR1 reads MNHEY; CDR2 reads SVGAGI. The CDR3 DNA reads TGTGCCAGCAACCGACTAGCGGGAGTCCTCAATGAGCAGTTCTTC. Translated: CASNRLAGVLNEQFF.

The rearrangement joins TRBV19 to TRBJ1-1; tentatively, D is TRBD1 (5 bases). CDR1 and CDR2 from the germline V gene are LNHDA and SQIVND (reference sequence). The CDR3 loop spans 14 amino acids. Trimming removed 3 bases from V and 0 bases from J, with 8 bases in between. CDR3 nucleotide sequence: TGTGCCAGTAGTATGGGCAGGGTGAACACTGAAGCTTTCTTT. Translation: CASSMGRVNTEAFF.

The V gene is TRBV2, the J gene TRBJ2-5; TRBD1 might be the D (7 bases). The CDR3 runs 14 residues. V lost 8 bases to trimming and J lost 5 bases, with 18 bases between them. The germline gives CDR1 SNHLY, CDR2 FYNNEI. The CDR3 sequence is CASGPGGPGETQYF. The CDR3 DNA follows: TGTGCCAGCGGTCCAGGGGGGCCGGGGGAGACCCAGTACTTC.

The genes are TRBV14 and TRBJ1-3, with D unresolved. CDR3 length: 13 residues. CDR1 is SGHDN, CDR2 FVKESK, per germline. V lost 1 base, J lost 4 bases, and 5 bases lay in between. In DNA, the CDR3 is TGTGCCAGCAGCCAAGCAGCGGGAAACACCATATATTTT. Protein sequence: CASSQAAGNTIYF.

The chain carries TRBV7-3 and TRBJ1-2; 7 bases match TRBD1. Trimming at V came to 4 bases and at J to 13 bases, leaving 9 bases not matched to a gene. Germline loops: CDR1 SGHTA, CDR2 FQGTGA. CDR3 size: 12 residues. The DNA of the CDR3 is TGTGCCAGCAGCTCCGGGGAGGCAGGGGGCACCTTC. This encodes CASSSGEAGGTF.

The rearrangement uses TRBV7-9 and TRBJ2-1; maybe TRBD1 (6 bases). The CDR3 spans 13 residues. Trimming took off 0 bases at V and 9 bases at J, with 9 bases between the two ends. CDR1 is SEHNR and CDR2 is FQNEAQ in the germline V gene (reference sequence). As DNA, the CDR3 is TGTGCCAGCAGCTTAGCGGGGGCCTTTGAGCAGTTCTTC. It translates to CASSLAGAFEQFF.

This chain connects TRBV4-1 to TRBJ2-1; D gene unclear. The CDR3 covers 14 residues. CDR1 and CDR2 from the germline V gene are MGHRA and YSYEKL. Trimming left V 1 base short and J 5 bases short, with 9 bases between. In DNA, the CDR3 is TGCGCCAGCAGCCAAGGTCTCCTAAACAATGAGCAGTTCTTC. It translates to CASSQGLLNNEQFF.

The gene calls are TRBV21-1 and TRBJ2-7; TRBD1 is the table's D call, not checked against the DNA. TRBV21-1 constitutes a pseudogene. This CDR3 is built from 14 residues. The CDR3 is CASSLLDRGYEQYF. The CDR3, as DNA: TGTGCCAGCAGTTTACTAGACAGGGGGTACGAGCAGTACTTC.

The rearrangement uses TRBV19 and TRBJ2-1; 7 nucleotides line up with TRBD2. The germline V gene has CDR1 LNHDA and CDR2 SQIVND (reference sequence). CDR3 length: 15 residues. J was trimmed by 8 bases and V by 3 bases; bases with no gene match: 10. CDR3 residues: CASSIGGRDLDEQFF. The CDR3 DNA reads as TGTGCCAGTAGTATCGGAGGGAGGGATTTGGATGAGCAGTTCTTC.

The gene calls are TRBV6-5 and TRBJ1-5; D is uncertain. Trimming pared 7 bases from V and 3 bases from J, leaving 13 bases between. Germline V gene sequence: CDR1 MNHEY, CDR2 SVGAGI. This CDR3 is 14 amino acids long. The CDR3 DNA reads as TGTGCCAGCACAGAAAGACACCTCAATCAGCCCCAGCATTTT. This encodes CASTERHLNQPQHF.

The V gene is TRBV29-1, the J gene TRBJ2-5; TRBD2 is a possible D gene (6 bases). The CDR3 extends over 13 amino acids. V lost 7 bases, J lost 4 bases, and 16 bases lay in between. Germline V gene data show CDR1 as SQVTM and CDR2 as ANQGSEA. CDR3 region: CSGAGIVGETQYF. The CDR3 DNA sequence: TGCAGCGGGGCGGGGATTGTGGGAGAGACCCAGTACTTC.

This clone has a single count. J is TRBJ2-5 and V is TRBV7-9; 8 bases fit TRBD2. This CDR3 comprises 17 residues. The ends lost 3 bases at V and 4 bases at J; junction bases unmatched: 13. Looked up from germline, CDR1 is SEHNR and CDR2 is FQNEAQ (reference sequence). The CDR3 region has the DNA TGTGCCAGCAGCTTCCTGGCTCTAGCGGGTGGGGGAGAGACCCAGTACTTC. It is translated as CASSFLALAGGGETQYF. Based on the CDR3 plus reference TRBV7-9 and TRBJ2-5, the full variable domain is DTGVSQNPRHKITKRGQNVTFRCDPISEHNRLYWYRQTLGQGPEFLTYFQNEAQLEKSRLLSDRFSAERPKGSFSTLEIQRTEQGDSAMYLCASSFLALAGGGETQYFGPGTRLLVL.

The chain couples TRBV5-1 to TRBJ2-7; tentative D call: TRBD1 (5 bases). The CDR3 runs 14 residues. V gave up 1 base and J gave up 0 bases, with 8 bases separating them. CDR1 SGHRS and CDR2 YFSETQ come from the germline V gene. CDR3 coding DNA: TGCGCCAGCAGCTTGAACAGGAACTCCTACGAGCAGTACTTC. Translating it yields CASSLNRNSYEQYF.

This clone came up once. The V and J genes are TRBV27 and TRBJ2-7; no reliable D call. Germline loops: CDR1 MNHEY, CDR2 SMNVEV (reference sequence). Trimming left V 0 bases short and J 2 bases short, with 8 bases between. The CDR3 extends over 14 amino acids. CDR3 in DNA: TGTGCCAGCAGTTTATCTGTGGCTCCCTACGAGCAGTACTTC. Its translation is CASSLSVAPYEQYF.

This clone was recorded once. The rearrangement links TRBV5-4 to TRBJ2-1; 12 bases map to TRBD2. This CDR3 has 13 amino acids. Germline values: CDR1 SGHNT, CDR2 YYREEE (reference sequence). Trimming cost V 5 bases and J 15 bases; bases outside gene matches: 9. This chain's CDR3 is CASRQGLAGYPFF. The DNA for the CDR3 is TGTGCCAGCAGACAAGGACTAGCGGGATACCCGTTCTTC.

The V call is TRBV4-1, the J call TRBJ2-7; a possible D gene is TRBD1 (7 bases). CDR1 and CDR2 from the germline V gene are MGHRA and YSYEKL. Trimming pared 1 base from V and 2 bases from J, leaving 15 bases between. This CDR3 comprises 16 residues. CDR3 sequence (DNA): TGCGCCAGCAGCCAAGTAATGGCAGGGGGGACCTACGAGCAGTACTTC. Protein sequence: CASSQVMAGGTYEQYF.

This clone was counted once. This chain links TRBV3-1 (or the pseudogene TRBV3-2) with TRBJ1-1; 7 nucleotides agree with TRBD1. From germline, CDR1 is LGHDT and CDR2 YNNKEL (reference sequence). V was clipped by 4 bases and J by 6 bases; unmatched bases: 8. The CDR3 length is 14 residues. The chain's CDR3 is CASSPKTGSPEAFF. DNA for the CDR3: TGTGCCAGCAGCCCAAAGACAGGGAGCCCTGAAGCTTTCTTT.

CDR3: CASSEAGRGSTDTQYF. The DNA for the CDR3 is TGTGCCAGCAGTGAGGCGGGCAGGGGTTCCACAGATACGCAGTATTTT. V usage is TRBV6-1 and J usage is TRBJ2-3; TRBD1 is a possible D gene (6 bases). V lost 3 bases and J lost 2, with 15 bases in between. This CDR3 has 16 amino acids. Germline values: CDR1 MNHNS, CDR2 SASEGT.

The chain combines TRBV28 with TRBJ2-5; TRBD1 aligns across 10 bases. V shed 2 bases and J 2 bases; nucleotides not matched to a gene: 5. The CDR3 contains 16 residues. Looked up from germline, CDR1 is MDHEN and CDR2 is SYDVKM. CDR3 protein: CASSLRGTGEQETQYF. DNA for the CDR3: TGTGCCAGCAGTTTACGGGGGACAGGGGAACAAGAGACCCAGTACTTC.